The 4 T cell receptor beta chains in this list originate from one sample, sequenced in a study of blood T cell repertoires in COVID-19. Method: immunoSEQ multiplex PCR; TCRdb's copy keeps in-frame clones and lacks some. The repertoire includes 150,000 to 200,000 clones, more than 75% of them detected once, and over 5% sits in the top ten. The sample was peripheral blood. The receptors here all came from a woman in her thirties or forties with COVID-19, enrolled during active disease.

This chain links TRBV5-4 with TRBJ1-4, with 7 bases that match TRBD1. The trim removed 0 bases at V and 11 bases at J, leaving 7 bases unmatched. This CDR3 comprises 14 residues. Germline CDR1 is SGHNT and CDR2 is YYREEE (reference sequence). In DNA form, the CDR3 reads TGTGCCAGCAGCTTGGATAGGGGGCGGACTAAACTGTTTTTT. This gives the protein CASSLDRGRTKLFF.

The chain recombines TRBV6-1 with TRBJ1-4; perhaps TRBD1 as D (6 bases). CDR1 MNHNS and CDR2 SASEGT come from the germline V gene. Trimming pared 3 bases from V and 8 bases from J, leaving 13 bases between. The CDR3 consists of 14 residues. CDR3: CASSDGGPGEKLFF. DNA of the CDR3: TGTGCCAGCAGTGATGGGGGCCCTGGCGAAAAACTGTTTTTT.

V is TRBV5-1 and J is TRBJ1-2, with a tentative D call TRBD1 (6 bases). This CDR3 is 15 amino acids long. Trimming removed 4 bases at V and 8 bases at J, with 21 bases between. From germline, CDR1 is SGHRS and CDR2 YFSETQ. The CDR3: CASSLVDSPVGGYTF. The CDR3 DNA follows: TGCGCCAGCAGCCTAGTGGACAGCCCGGTAGGAGGCTACACCTTC.

This chain connects TRBV6-5 to TRBJ2-3; 9 positions match TRBD2. The CDR3 spans 15 residues. V shed 5 bases and J 6 bases; nucleotides not matched to a gene: 9. CDR1 and CDR2 from the germline V gene are MNHEY and SVGAGI. CDR3 amino acids: CASSQLAGGFDTQYF. The CDR3 DNA sequence: TGTGCCAGCAGTCAACTAGCGGGTGGCTTTGATACGCAGTATTTT.